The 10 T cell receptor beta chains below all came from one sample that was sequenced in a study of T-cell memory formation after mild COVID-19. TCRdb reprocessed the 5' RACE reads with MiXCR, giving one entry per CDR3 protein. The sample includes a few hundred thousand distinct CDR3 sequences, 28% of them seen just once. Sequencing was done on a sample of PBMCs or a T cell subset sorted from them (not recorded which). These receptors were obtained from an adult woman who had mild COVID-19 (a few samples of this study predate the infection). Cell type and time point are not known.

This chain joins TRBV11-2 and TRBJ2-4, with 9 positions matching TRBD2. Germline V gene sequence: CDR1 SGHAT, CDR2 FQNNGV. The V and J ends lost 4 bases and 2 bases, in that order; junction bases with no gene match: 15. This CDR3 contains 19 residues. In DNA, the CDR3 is TGTGCCAGCAGCTCCCCCCGACTAGCGGCCCGAAGAACCAAAAACATTCAGTACTTC. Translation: CASSSPRLAARRTKNIQYF. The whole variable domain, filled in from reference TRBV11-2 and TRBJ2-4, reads EAGVAQSPRYKIIEKRQSVAFWCNPISGHATLYWYQQILGQGPKLLIQFQNNGVVDDSQLPKDRFSAERLKGVDSTLKIQPAKLEDSAVYLCASSSPRLAARRTKNIQYFGAGTRLSVL.

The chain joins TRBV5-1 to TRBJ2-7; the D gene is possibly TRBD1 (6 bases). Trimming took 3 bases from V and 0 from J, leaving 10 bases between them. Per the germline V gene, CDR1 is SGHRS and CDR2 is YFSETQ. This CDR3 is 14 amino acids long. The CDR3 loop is CASSSGTHSYEQYF. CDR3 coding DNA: TGCGCCAGCAGCTCCGGGACACACTCCTACGAGCAGTACTTC. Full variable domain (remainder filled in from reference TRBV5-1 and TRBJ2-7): KAGVTQTPRYLIKTRGQQVTLSCSPISGHRSVSWYQQTPGQGLQFLFEYFSETQRNKGNFPGRFSGRQFSNSRSEMNVSTLELGDSALYLCASSSGTHSYEQYFGPGTRLTVT.

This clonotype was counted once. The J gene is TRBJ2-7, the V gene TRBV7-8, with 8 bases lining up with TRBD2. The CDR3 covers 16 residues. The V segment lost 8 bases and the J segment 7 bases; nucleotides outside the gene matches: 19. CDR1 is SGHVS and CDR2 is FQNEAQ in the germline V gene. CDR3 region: CASYMGGREALREQYF. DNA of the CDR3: TGTGCCAGCTATATGGGGGGGCGGGAGGCCCTGAGGGAGCAGTACTTC.

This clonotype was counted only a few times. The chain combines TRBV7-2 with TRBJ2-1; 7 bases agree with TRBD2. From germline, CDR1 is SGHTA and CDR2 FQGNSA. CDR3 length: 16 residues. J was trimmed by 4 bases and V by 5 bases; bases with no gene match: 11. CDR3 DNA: TGTGCCAGCAGCCCCCTGGGGGGGTATAGGTACAATGAGCAGTTCTTC. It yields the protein CASSPLGGYRYNEQFF. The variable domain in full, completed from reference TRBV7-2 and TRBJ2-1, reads GAGVSQSPSNKVTEKGKDVELRCDPISGHTALYWYRQSLGQGLEFLIYFQGNSAPDKSGLPSDRFSAERTGGSVSTLTIQRTQQEDSAVYLCASSPLGGYRYNEQFFGPGTRLTVL.

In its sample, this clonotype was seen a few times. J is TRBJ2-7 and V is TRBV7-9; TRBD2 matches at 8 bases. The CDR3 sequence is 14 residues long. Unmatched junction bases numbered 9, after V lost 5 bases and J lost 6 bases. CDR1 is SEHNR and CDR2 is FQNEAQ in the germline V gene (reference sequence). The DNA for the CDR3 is TGTGCCAGCAGCCGAGGGACTAGATTACGCGAGCAGTACTTC. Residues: CASSRGTRLREQYF. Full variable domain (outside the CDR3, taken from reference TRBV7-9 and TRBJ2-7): DTGVSQNPRHKITKRGQNVTFRCDPISEHNRLYWYRQTLGQGPEFLTYFQNEAQLEKSRLLSDRFSAERPKGSFSTLEIQRTEQGDSAMYLCASSRGTRLREQYFGPGTRLTVT.

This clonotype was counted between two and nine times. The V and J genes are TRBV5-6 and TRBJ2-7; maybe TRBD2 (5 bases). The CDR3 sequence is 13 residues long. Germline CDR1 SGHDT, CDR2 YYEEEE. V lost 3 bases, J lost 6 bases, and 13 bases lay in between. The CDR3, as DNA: TGTGCCAGCAGCTCCCCGAGGGCGGGCGAGCAGTACTTC. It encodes CASSSPRAGEQYF.

The CDR3 protein is CASSFWENTEAFF. The CDR3 DNA reads TGTGCCAGCAGCTTCTGGGAGAACACTGAAGCTTTCTTT. The chain carries TRBV7-9 and TRBJ1-1; D uncertain. With 3 bases removed from V and 1 base from J, the gap between germline ends came to 6 bases. The CDR3 has 13 amino acids. The germline gives CDR1 SEHNR, CDR2 FQNEAQ (reference sequence). Supplemented by reference TRBV7-9 and TRBJ1-1, the full variable domain reads DTGVSQNPRHKITKRGQNVTFRCDPISEHNRLYWYRQTLGQGPEFLTYFQNEAQLEKSRLLSDRFSAERPKGSFSTLEIQRTEQGDSAMYLCASSFWENTEAFFGQGTRLTVV.

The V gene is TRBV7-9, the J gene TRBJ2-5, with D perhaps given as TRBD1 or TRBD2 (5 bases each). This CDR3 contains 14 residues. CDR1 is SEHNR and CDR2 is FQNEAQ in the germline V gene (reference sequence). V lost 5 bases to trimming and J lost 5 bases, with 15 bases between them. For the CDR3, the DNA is TGTGCCAGCAGCCCCGGGACCGCCGCGGAGACCCAGTACTTC. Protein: CASSPGTAAETQYF. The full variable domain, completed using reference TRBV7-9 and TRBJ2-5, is DTGVSQNPRHKITKRGQNVTFRCDPISEHNRLYWYRQTLGQGPEFLTYFQNEAQLEKSRLLSDRFSAERPKGSFSTLEIQRTEQGDSAMYLCASSPGTAAETQYFGPGTRLLVL.

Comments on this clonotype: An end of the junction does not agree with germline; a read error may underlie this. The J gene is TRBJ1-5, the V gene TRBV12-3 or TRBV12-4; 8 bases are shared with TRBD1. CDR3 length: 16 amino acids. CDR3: CASSLRGQGSNHPQHF. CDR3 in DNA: TGTGCCAGCAGTTTACGCGGACAGGGAAGCAATCACCCCCAGCATTTT.

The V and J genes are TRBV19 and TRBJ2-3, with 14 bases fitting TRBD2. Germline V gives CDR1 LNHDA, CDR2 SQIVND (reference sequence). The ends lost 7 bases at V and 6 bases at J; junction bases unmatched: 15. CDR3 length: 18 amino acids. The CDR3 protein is CASKGTSGSLSYMDTQYF. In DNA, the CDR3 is TGTGCCAGTAAAGGGACTAGCGGGAGTCTAAGTTATATGGATACGCAGTATTTT.